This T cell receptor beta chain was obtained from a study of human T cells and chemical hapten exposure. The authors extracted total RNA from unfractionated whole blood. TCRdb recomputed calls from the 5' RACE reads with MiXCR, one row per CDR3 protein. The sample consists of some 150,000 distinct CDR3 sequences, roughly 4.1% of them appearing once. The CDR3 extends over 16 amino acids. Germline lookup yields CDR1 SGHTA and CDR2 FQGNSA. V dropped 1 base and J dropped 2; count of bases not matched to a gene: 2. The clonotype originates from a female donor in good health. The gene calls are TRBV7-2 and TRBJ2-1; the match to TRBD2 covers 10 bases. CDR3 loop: CASSLVAGGTYNEQFF. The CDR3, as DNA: TGTGCCAGCAGCTTAGTAGCGGGGGGTACCTACAATGAGCAGTTCTTC. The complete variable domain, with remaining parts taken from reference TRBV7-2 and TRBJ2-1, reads GAGVSQSPSNKVTEKGKDVELRCDPISGHTALYWYRQSLGQGLEFLIYFQGNSAPDKSGLPSDRFSAERTGGSVSTLTIQRTQQEDSAVYLCASSLVAGGTYNEQFFGPGTRLTVL.